This T cell receptor (beta chain) stems from a study of T cell responses to AZD1222 COVID-19 vaccine. The overall study: Second-dose schedules of about 4 or about 12 weeks were combined.

TCRdb's copy holds only in-frame clones and misses some; the assay was immunoSEQ multiplex PCR. The repertoire has more than 100,000 clones, over 90% of them found once; the top ten carry around 5.9%. In the case of this clone: Its antigen is still unknown.

Study-level findings and limits: Distributed over spike, vaccine-associated CD4 TCRs predominated at 160-218 and 743-854. Increases in Spike-specific TCR breadth and depth were seen after two AZD1222 doses. Clonal diversity was possibly underestimated, and white British individuals and females predominated among donors.

V shed 3 bases and J 6 bases; nucleotides not matched to a gene: 5. Germline CDR1 and CDR2: SGHTA and FQGNSA. This CDR3 is 15 amino acids long. The V gene is TRBV7-2, the J gene TRBJ2-1; 10 positions agree with TRBD2. This TCR derives from an adult in good health. Specimen: peripheral blood, collected on day 0 of AZD1222 vaccination. The chain's CDR3 is CASSFLAGVRNEQFF. For the CDR3, the DNA is TGTGCCAGCAGCTTTCTAGCGGGAGTTCGCAATGAGCAGTTCTTC.